Following are 2 T cell receptor beta chains from one sample sequenced in a study of blood T cells in healthy people across ages. Primed by a sample-barcoded 5' primer and a J-beta primer mix, a second PCR proceeded for about 7 to 11 cycles. Each CDR3 protein gets one entry after TCRdb re-called the 5' RACE reads with MiXCR. Found here are around 790,000 distinct CDR3 sequences, approximately 44% of them singletons; the top ten hold roughly 19%. Sequencing input: blood. Source of these receptors: a man aged 60-69 years in good health.

This clonotype was seen a few times. The chain employs TRBV20-1 and TRBJ1-2; no firm D call. Trimming took off 3 bases at V and 7 bases at J, with 12 bases between the two ends. The germline V gene encodes CDR1 DFQATT and CDR2 SNEGSKA (reference sequence). The CDR3 consists of 12 residues. The CDR3 loop is CSASTGIAGYTF. The CDR3 bases are TGCAGTGCTAGTACGGGAATTGCTGGCTACACCTTC.

This clonotype was found a few times. The V and J genes are TRBV12-5 and TRBJ2-5; 13 nucleotides align to TRBD2. Germline lookup yields CDR1 LGHNT and CDR2 FRNRAP. The V segment lost 2 bases and the J segment 8 bases; nucleotides outside the gene matches: 11. The CDR3 is 17 amino acids. The CDR3 loop reads CASGLTYSGTSGKTQYF. The CDR3 coding sequence is TGTGCTAGTGGTTTGACATACTCCGGGACTAGCGGGAAAACCCAGTACTTC.